The 3 T cell receptor beta chains listed next were all sequenced from one sample in a study of PD-L1 blockade in urothelial cancer. TCRdb's copy holds only in-frame clones and misses some; the assay was immunoSEQ multiplex PCR. The sample lists about 48,000 clones, more than 80% seen once, with 8.8% in the top ten. Time point indicated: peripheral blood 6 weeks after treatment start. The sample was PBMCs, taken around atezolizumab (anti-PD-L1) treatment. The receptors come from a man between 65 and 85 years old with urothelial cancer.

The chain recombines TRBV7-3 with TRBJ2-6; 7 bases are shared with TRBD1. Germline loops: CDR1 SGHTA, CDR2 FQGTGA. The CDR3 totals 18 residues. The junction had 8 bases not matched to a gene; V was cut back by 2 bases and J by 1 base. CDR3 DNA: TGTGCCAGCAGCTTAGAAGGGGGCGTAGGGTCTGGGGCCAACGTCCTGACTTTC. It yields the protein CASSLEGGVGSGANVLTF.

This clone was seen once. The V gene is TRBV10-3, the J gene TRBJ2-1, with TRBD1 as a possible D gene (6 bases). The CDR3 extends over 12 amino acids. The V end lost 7 bases, the J end lost 6 bases, and 10 bases lay between the germline ends. The germline gives CDR1 ENHRY, CDR2 SYGVKD. This CDR3 is CAITSDSNEQFF. The CDR3, as DNA: TGTGCCATCACCTCGGACAGCAATGAGCAGTTCTTC.

The chain is built from TRBV28 and TRBJ1-2, with 9 bases identical to TRBD1. The CDR3 contains 16 residues. V shed 3 bases, J shed 1 base, and the junction held 6 bases outside the gene matches. The germline CDR1 and CDR2 sequences are MDHEN and SYDVKM. CDR3 DNA sequence: TGTGCCAGCAGTTTCCGGGACAGGGTCGGTAACTATGGCTACACCTTC. It translates to CASSFRDRVGNYGYTF.